Presented here are 28 T cell receptor beta chains from one specimen sequenced in a study of T-cell memory formation after mild COVID-19. MiXCR was run by TCRdb on the 5' RACE reads, yielding one entry per CDR3 protein. Of around 200,000 distinct CDR3 sequences in the sample, roughly a tenth were seen once. The material sequenced was PBMCs or a T cell subset sorted from them (not recorded which). The receptors were sampled from a man between 18 and 29 years old who had mild COVID-19 (a few samples of this study predate the infection). Cell type and time point are not known.

The chain joins TRBV5-8 to TRBJ2-6, with no clear D. This CDR3 is built from 15 residues. Trimming stripped 0 bases from V and 0 bases from J, with 4 bases between. The germline gives CDR1 SGHTS, CDR2 YDEGEE. DNA for the CDR3: TGTGCCAGCAGCTTGGCGAGCTCTGGGGCCAACGTCCTGACTTTC. Residues: CASSLASSGANVLTF.

The chain carries TRBV6-5 and TRBJ2-3; D remains unclear. Trimming pared 0 bases from V and 6 bases from J, leaving 4 bases between. CDR3 size: 12 residues. Germline V gene lookup returns CDR1 MNHEY and CDR2 SVGAGI. In nucleotides, the CDR3 is TGTGCCAGCAGTTACTCAGGGGATACGCAGTATTTT. It codes for CASSYSGDTQYF.

A few counts support this clonotype. The chain combines TRBV20-1 with TRBJ1-1; D is ambiguous. CDR1 and CDR2 from the germline V gene are DFQATT and SNEGSKA (reference sequence). The germline V and J ends were trimmed by 3 bases and 10 bases, with 12 bases remaining between them. This CDR3 region has 11 residues. The CDR3 DNA reads as TGCAGTGCTAGCTCCATGATCGGAGCTTTCTTT. Translation: CSASSMIGAFF.

The chain joins TRBV10-3 to TRBJ2-7, with TRBD1 matching over 8 bases. The CDR3 has 13 amino acids. V was pared by 3 bases and J by 4 bases, with 2 bases of the junction left unmatched. Germline V gene data show CDR1 as ENHRY and CDR2 as SYGVKD. CDR3 sequence reads: CAISDRDRYEQYV. The DNA of the CDR3 is TGTGCCATCAGTGATAGGGACAGGTACGAGCAGTACGTC.

V is TRBV12-3 or TRBV12-4 and J is TRBJ2-5, with D possibly matching TRBD2 (5 bases). The CDR3 contains 14 residues. The V and J ends lost 6 bases and 4 bases respectively, with 15 bases between them. The CDR3 DNA reads as TGTGCCAGCAGATACAGCGGTTCTCCAGAGACCCAGTACTTC. It translates to CASRYSGSPETQYF.

A few counts support this clonotype. This rearrangement joins TRBV15 to TRBJ2-2; 7 positions agree with TRBD1. This CDR3 comprises 14 residues. CDR1 LNHNV and CDR2 YYDKDF come from the germline V gene (reference sequence). V dropped 3 bases and J dropped 5; count of bases not matched to a gene: 3. The CDR3 sequence: CATSRPGGTGELFF. CDR3 DNA sequence: TGTGCCACCAGCAGGCCAGGGGGAACCGGGGAGCTGTTTTTT.

The V gene is TRBV13, the J gene TRBJ2-7, with 9 bases matching TRBD1. The length of the CDR3 is 13 residues. Per the germline V gene, CDR1 is PRHDT and CDR2 is FYEKMQ (reference sequence). J was trimmed by 9 bases and V by 5 bases; bases with no gene match: 8. The CDR3 DNA reads as TGTGCCAGCAGCGGGGACAGGGTGGCGAGGCAGTACTTC. This translates into CASSGDRVARQYF.

This clonotype showed up many times. This chain joins TRBV9 and TRBJ2-2, with D possibly TRBD2 on 7 matching bases. Germline loops: CDR1 SGDLS, CDR2 YYNGEE. This CDR3 region has 15 residues. The V end lost 3 bases, the J end lost 1 base, and 10 bases lay between the germline ends. The CDR3 DNA is TGTGCCAGCAGCGAAAGGGGGGGGAACACCGGGGAGCTGTTTTTT. Its translation: CASSERGGNTGELFF.

This clonotype was observed a few times. This chain connects TRBV2 to TRBJ2-7, with TRBD1 as a possible D gene (5 bases). The CDR3 spans 18 residues. Looked up from germline, CDR1 is SNHLY and CDR2 is FYNNEI. V was trimmed by 7 bases and J by 3 bases, leaving 28 bases between them. The DNA of the CDR3 is TGTGCCAGCAAACGGAAGGCTGACACAGGAATCCCACTCTACGAGCAGTACGTC. Translated: CASKRKADTGIPLYEQYV.

This clonotype was detected ten times or more. The chain links TRBV29-1 to TRBJ2-1; 9 bases map to TRBD2. Germline CDR1 SQVTM, CDR2 ANQGSEA. J was trimmed by 12 bases and V by 4 bases; bases with no gene match: 7. The length of the CDR3 is 12 residues. CDR3 coding DNA: TGCAGCGTTGTCGCTAGCGGGGTTTGGCAGTTCTTC. Encoded protein: CSVVASGVWQFF.

In its sample, this clonotype was seen a few times. The chain has TRBV7-2 and TRBJ2-1; 8 bases are shared with TRBD2. CDR3 length equals 18 residues. Germline CDR1 and CDR2: SGHTA and FQGNSA. Unmatched junction bases numbered 14, after V lost 2 bases and J lost 5 bases. The CDR3 here is CASSLLPLSGGDHNEQFF. The CDR3 region has the DNA TGTGCCAGCAGCTTACTCCCCCTCTCGGGGGGGGACCACAATGAGCAGTTCTTC. Together with reference TRBV7-2 and TRBJ2-1, the CDR3 gives the full variable domain: GAGVSQSPSNKVTEKGKDVELRCDPISGHTALYWYRQSLGQGLEFLIYFQGNSAPDKSGLPSDRFSAERTGGSVSTLTIQRTQQEDSAVYLCASSLLPLSGGDHNEQFFGPGTRLTVL.

This sequence joins TRBV5-1 and TRBJ2-7, with D uncertain. The CDR3 runs to 15 residues. Trimming took 4 bases from V and 1 from J, leaving 15 bases between them. Per the germline V gene, CDR1 is SGHRS and CDR2 is YFSETQ. The CDR3 protein is CASSPRGAVSYEQYF. The CDR3 DNA follows: TGCGCCAGCAGCCCCCGTGGTGCTGTATCCTACGAGCAGTACTTC.

This clonotype has only a few counts. This sequence joins TRBV12-3 or TRBV12-4 and TRBJ2-2, with 7 bases lining up with TRBD1. J lost 1 base, V lost 6 bases, and 5 bases had no gene match. This CDR3 region has 15 residues. CDR3 protein: CASRTGTENTGELFF. For the CDR3, the DNA is TGTGCCAGCAGAACCGGGACAGAGAACACCGGGGAGCTGTTTTTT.

This clonotype occurred a few times. The junction does not match germline at one end; this may be a read error. The chain has TRBV7-9 and TRBJ2-3; 10 nucleotides line up with TRBD2. CDR1 and CDR2 (germline): SEHNR, FQNEAQ (reference sequence). This CDR3 is 15 amino acids long. CDR3 sequence (DNA): TGTGCCGGCAGAGCGGCTAGCGGGGGAACAGATACGCAGTATTTT. Translating it yields CAGRAASGGTDTQYF.

The chain joins TRBV6-2 or TRBV6-3 to TRBJ2-7, with D unresolved. V was trimmed by 5 bases and J by 7 bases, leaving 9 bases between them. Germline CDR1 MNHEY, CDR2 SVGEGT. The CDR3 has 11 residues. CDR3 in DNA: TGTGCCAGCAGTCCCCATGAGGAGCAGTACTTC. It encodes CASSPHEEQYF.

This clonotype was seen many times. The chain is built from TRBV7-8 and TRBJ2-7, with TRBD1 identical over 7 bases. Germline V CDR1 and CDR2: SGHVS, FQNEAQ. CDR3 length: 16 amino acids. The trim removed 5 bases at V and 2 bases at J, leaving 12 bases unmatched. The CDR3 DNA reads TGTGCCAGCAGCCCCAAGACCGAGACAGGGACCTACGAGCAGTACGTC. Translation gives CASSPKTETGTYEQYV.

This clonotype was detected a few times. The CDR3 DNA reads TGTGCCAGCAGCCAAGCGGACATTTTCACCGGGGAGCTGTTTTTT. This translates into CASSQADIFTGELFF. This rearrangement joins TRBV3-1 to TRBJ2-2, with D possibly being TRBD1 (5 bases). Germline V gene lookup returns CDR1 LGHDT and CDR2 YNNKEL (reference sequence). V was pared by 1 base and J by 4 bases, with 10 bases between. The CDR3 sequence is 15 residues long.

The chain couples TRBV11-2 to TRBJ1-5, with D tentatively TRBD1 (6 bases). V dropped 5 bases and J dropped 7 bases, with 12 bases sitting between them. The CDR3 covers 13 residues. Germline assignment: CDR1 SGHAT and CDR2 FQNNGV. CDR3 sequence (DNA): TGTGCCAGCAGCCTCGGGGGGCTCCAGCCCCAGCATTTT. This translates into CASSLGGLQPQHF.

The chain is built from TRBV7-2 and TRBJ1-5; weak D call: TRBD1 (6 bases). This CDR3 has 15 amino acids. Germline loops: CDR1 SGHTA, CDR2 FQGNSA. The V and J ends lost 5 bases and 6 bases respectively, with 17 bases between them. The chain's CDR3 is CASSPTGSEGQPQHF. The CDR3 nucleotides are TGTGCCAGCAGCCCCACAGGGAGTGAGGGTCAGCCCCAGCATTTT.

This clonotype was observed a few times. The V call is TRBV10-3, the J call TRBJ1-2; tentative D call: TRBD1 (6 bases). The CDR3 extends over 15 amino acids. Trimming took 0 bases from V and 4 from J, leaving 12 bases between them. CDR1 and CDR2 from the germline V gene are ENHRY and SYGVKD. DNA for the CDR3: TGTGCCATCAGTGAGTCCGGGGGCGCGGGCTATGGCTACACCTTC. This codes for CAISESGGAGYGYTF.

This clonotype was found many times. Written as DNA, the CDR3 is TGTGCCAGCAGCTTCAGGGGTAAGGCACCCCTCCACTTT. It specifies CASSFRGKAPLHF. This sequence joins TRBV7-2 and TRBJ1-6; the D gene is possibly TRBD1 (6 bases). Germline V CDR1 and CDR2: SGHTA, FQGNSA. Trimming pared 3 bases from V and 11 bases from J, leaving 11 bases between. The CDR3 consists of 13 residues.

A few counts support this clonotype. V is TRBV4-2 and J is TRBJ2-1; 9 bases are a match to TRBD1. Germline V lookup: CDR1 LGHNA, CDR2 YNFKEQ. The CDR3 extends over 15 amino acids. The trim removed 3 bases at V and 10 bases at J, leaving 10 bases unmatched. In DNA, the CDR3 is TGTGCCAGCAGCCACCTCCTACAGGGGGCAGAGGAGCAGTTCTTC. Protein: CASSHLLQGAEEQFF.

The J gene is TRBJ2-1, the V gene TRBV20-1, with TRBD1 matching 9 bases. This CDR3 spans 16 amino acids. The junction had 10 bases not matched to a gene; V was cut back by 5 bases and J by 2 bases. Per the germline V gene, CDR1 is DFQATT and CDR2 is SNEGSKA (reference sequence). This CDR3 reads CSAPTGGVIPYNEQFF. The CDR3 DNA follows: TGCAGTGCTCCGACAGGGGGGGTTATCCCCTACAATGAGCAGTTCTTC.

This clonotype was seen a few times. The V call is TRBV7-2, the J call TRBJ1-2; TRBD1 agrees at 8 bases. The CDR3 runs 15 residues. V gave up 5 bases and J gave up 8 bases; unmatched junction bases: 13. Germline V gives CDR1 SGHTA, CDR2 FQGNSA. Written as DNA, the CDR3 is TGTGCCAGCAGCCCGAACGGACAGGGTCAGGAGGGCTACACCTTC. Translated: CASSPNGQGQEGYTF.

This clonotype was seen a few times. The rearrangement uses TRBV20-1 and TRBJ2-5, with 10 positions matching TRBD2. Germline CDR1 and CDR2: DFQATT and SNEGSKA (reference sequence). This CDR3 spans 15 amino acids. V trimming: 1 base; J trimming: 3 bases; junction bases outside the gene matches: 5. CDR3 sequence: CSARVVAGGKETQYF. CDR3 DNA: TGCAGTGCTAGAGTGGTAGCGGGGGGTAAAGAGACCCAGTACTTC.

In this sample, this clonotype turned up a few times. V and J are TRBV20-1 and TRBJ2-3; 9 bases are shared with TRBD2. This CDR3 region has 14 residues. Per the germline V gene, CDR1 is DFQATT and CDR2 is SNEGSKA (reference sequence). Trimming cost V 3 bases and J 6 bases; bases outside gene matches: 7. For the CDR3, the DNA is TGCAGTGCTAGGAGGGGCGGGGGGGCCGATACGCAGTATTTT. It is translated as CSARRGGGADTQYF.

In this sample, this clonotype turned up a few times. V gene TRBV2 combines with J gene TRBJ1-1; 7 nucleotides agree with TRBD1. CDR1 and CDR2 from the germline V gene are SNHLY and FYNNEI. The CDR3 totals 13 residues. V dropped 5 bases and J dropped 5; count of bases not matched to a gene: 5. DNA for the CDR3: TGTGCCAGCAGTACAGGGGTAGGAACTGAAGCTTTCTTT. Protein: CASSTGVGTEAFF.

In this sample, this clonotype turned up a few times. This rearrangement joins TRBV5-1 to TRBJ1-5; weak D call: TRBD1 (6 bases). Germline-derived CDR1 and CDR2 are SGHRS and YFSETQ. Trimming took off 4 bases at V and 6 bases at J, with 14 bases between the two ends. This CDR3 contains 14 residues. CDR3: CASSPSGGPQPQHF. In nucleotides, the CDR3 is TGCGCCAGCAGCCCGTCGGGGGGCCCTCAGCCCCAGCATTTT.